Shown below are 27 T cell receptor beta chains from a single sample sequenced in a study of blood T cell repertoires in COVID-19. Sequenced by immunoSEQ multiplex PCR; TCRdb stores in-frame clones only, minus some. Of about 190,000 clones listed, over 75% are singletons. The source material was peripheral blood. Receptors originate from a woman aged 45-60 years with acute or convalescent COVID-19.

V is TRBV10-1 and J is TRBJ1-4; tentatively, D is TRBD1 (6 bases). The ends were cut back, 3 bases at V and 8 bases at J, with 10 bases in the middle. CDR1 and CDR2 (germline): WNHNN, SYGVQD (reference sequence). The CDR3 is made up of 13 amino acids. CDR3 DNA sequence: TGCGCCAGCAGTGACAGGGGAAAAGAAAAACTGTTTTTT. Protein: CASSDRGKEKLFF.

This clone was observed a handful of times. The chain has TRBV10-3 and TRBJ2-7; 10 nucleotides line up with TRBD2. The germline V gene has CDR1 ENHRY and CDR2 SYGVKD. V lost 8 bases, J lost 6 bases, and 7 bases stayed unmatched. This CDR3 is 13 amino acids long. In DNA, the CDR3 is TGTGCCATCTCGGGACTAGCGATGGGCGAGCAGTACTTC. This translates into CAISGLAMGEQYF.

CDR3 in amino acids: CASSLELRAQLFF. The CDR3 bases are TGTGCCAGCAGCTTAGAACTGAGGGCACAACTGTTTTTT. The chain employs TRBV7-2 and TRBJ1-4; D remains unclear. This CDR3 is 13 amino acids long. Trimming removed 1 base at V and 12 bases at J, with 12 bases between. Germline CDR1 and CDR2: SGHTA and FQGNSA. Full variable domain (missing parts from reference TRBV7-2 and TRBJ1-4): GAGVSQSPSNKVTEKGKDVELRCDPISGHTALYWYRQSLGQGLEFLIYFQGNSAPDKSGLPSDRFSAERTGGSVSTLTIQRTQQEDSAVYLCASSLELRAQLFFGSGTQLSVL.

The chain joins TRBV9 to TRBJ2-7; perhaps TRBD2 as D (5 bases). This CDR3 is built from 13 residues. Germline V lookup: CDR1 SGDLS, CDR2 YYNGEE. The V end was cut by 4 bases, the J end by 2 bases, with 10 bases between. CDR3 sequence (DNA): TGTGCCAGCAGCCGGACCGGGGCCTACGAGCAGTACTTC. This encodes CASSRTGAYEQYF.

This rearrangement joins TRBV9 to TRBJ1-2, with D possibly TRBD1 on 5 matching bases. This CDR3 region has 16 residues. The germline V gene encodes CDR1 SGDLS and CDR2 YYNGEE. Trimming stripped 3 bases from V and 0 bases from J, with 15 bases between. CDR3 in amino acids: CASSGQVGGANYGYTF. CDR3 DNA: TGTGCCAGCAGCGGTCAGGTGGGAGGGGCTAACTATGGCTACACCTTC. Full variable domain (missing parts from reference TRBV9 and TRBJ1-2): DSGVTQTPKHLITATGQRVTLRCSPRSGDLSVYWYQQSLDQGLQFLIQYYNGEERAKGNILERFSAQQFPDLHSELNLSSLELGDSALYFCASSGQVGGANYGYTFGSGTRLTVV.

The chain employs TRBV5-5 and TRBJ1-1; 8 bases line up with TRBD1. The CDR3 is made up of 15 amino acids. Germline V gene sequence: CDR1 SGHKS, CDR2 YYEKEE (reference sequence). J lost 4 bases, V lost 1 base, and 6 bases had no gene match. Here the CDR3 DNA reads TGTGCCAGCAGCTTGCCTCAGGGGGCCGTCACTGAAGCTTTCTTT. Amino acids: CASSLPQGAVTEAFF.

V and J are TRBV11-2 and TRBJ2-6; TRBD2 might be the D (7 bases). The germline V gene encodes CDR1 SGHAT and CDR2 FQNNGV. This CDR3 is built from 18 residues. V lost 5 bases to trimming and J lost 2 bases, with 19 bases between them. The CDR3 reads CASSLGTGGLTGANVLTF. As DNA, the CDR3 is TGTGCCAGCAGCCTGGGGACGGGGGGCCTGACTGGGGCCAACGTCCTGACTTTC.

V usage is TRBV3-1 (or the pseudogene TRBV3-2) and J usage is TRBJ1-1; 7 nucleotides agree with TRBD1. Germline CDR1 reads LGHDT; CDR2 reads YNNKEL (reference sequence). V lost 5 bases and J lost 1; bases outside the gene matches: 4. CDR3 length: 14 amino acids. The CDR3 sequence: CASSGRDRNTEAFF. The CDR3 nucleotides read TGTGCCAGCAGCGGCCGGGACAGGAACACTGAAGCTTTCTTT.

This clone has only one observation. The chain combines TRBV24-1 with TRBJ2-2, with TRBD2 matching over 8 bases. CDR1 is KGHDR, CDR2 SFDVKD, per germline. The CDR3 runs 17 residues. The J segment lost 4 bases and the V segment lost 6 bases, leaving 12 bases of the junction unmatched. CDR3 coding DNA: TGTGCCACCAGTACCCAAAAGACTAGCGCGAGCACCGGGGAGCTGTTTTTT. Encoded protein: CATSTQKTSASTGELFF.

The chain uses TRBV4-3 and TRBJ1-1; 7 nucleotides line up with TRBD1. The CDR3 is 17 amino acids. Trimming at V came to 6 bases and at J to 0 bases, leaving 13 bases not matched to a gene. Germline V gene lookup returns CDR1 LGHNA and CDR2 YSLEER. As DNA, the CDR3 is TGCGCCAGCAGGACTATCGGGACAGAGACAATGAACACTGAAGCTTTCTTT. Its translation: CASRTIGTETMNTEAFF.

The chain employs TRBV28 and TRBJ1-2; TRBD1 aligns across 7 bases. The length of the CDR3 is 14 residues. Germline loops: CDR1 MDHEN, CDR2 SYDVKM. J gave up 4 bases and V 3 bases, and 5 bases lay outside the gene matches. The CDR3 DNA reads TGTGCCAGCAGTTTGGGGACAGATTTCTATGGCTACACCTTC. Translation gives CASSLGTDFYGYTF.

This clone was counted only a few times. CDR3 protein: CASSAGQGALYGYTF. CDR3 DNA: TGTGCCAGCAGCGCCGGACAGGGGGCCCTCTATGGCTACACCTTC. The chain uses TRBV6-5 and TRBJ1-2, with TRBD1 matching 11 bases. This CDR3 contains 15 residues. Trimming took 6 bases from V and 4 from J; bases not matched to a gene: 7. Germline CDR1 and CDR2: MNHEY and SVGAGI.

This clone was counted only a few times. The gene calls are TRBV5-6 and TRBJ1-5; tentatively, D is TRBD1 (5 bases). This CDR3 contains 16 residues. The V end was cut by 1 base, the J end by 2 bases, with 13 bases between. Germline CDR1 and CDR2: SGHDT and YYEEEE. This CDR3 reads CASSLLGAGGNQPQHF. In DNA form, the CDR3 reads TGTGCCAGCAGCTTGTTAGGGGCAGGAGGCAATCAGCCCCAGCATTTT.

The CDR3 protein is CASSLTGWGSNTEAFF. The CDR3 region has the DNA TGTGCCAGTAGCCTCACAGGGTGGGGATCTAACACTGAAGCTTTCTTT. This chain joins TRBV19 and TRBJ1-1; D might be TRBD1 (6 bases). Deletions cut 6 bases from V and 2 bases from J, with 19 bases between. From germline, CDR1 is LNHDA and CDR2 SQIVND (reference sequence). The CDR3 sequence is 16 residues long.

This clone has just one count. The chain combines TRBV5-4 with TRBJ2-1; D unresolved. CDR3 size: 14 residues. Trimming removed 5 bases at V and 5 bases at J, with 14 bases between. Germline V lookup: CDR1 SGHNT, CDR2 YYREEE (reference sequence). The CDR3 loop is CASSRDQVHNEQFF. Here the CDR3 DNA reads TGTGCCAGCAGTCGAGATCAGGTTCACAATGAGCAGTTCTTC.

V usage is TRBV6-2 or TRBV6-3 and J usage is TRBJ2-1; 8 bases map to TRBD2. V shed 0 bases, J shed 2 bases, and the junction held 6 bases outside the gene matches. The CDR3 contains 17 residues. Germline CDR1 and CDR2: MNHEY and SVGEGT. CDR3 residues: CASSYSVAGPTYNEQFF. CDR3 in DNA: TGTGCCAGCAGTTACTCCGTAGCGGGACCGACCTACAATGAGCAGTTCTTC.

The V and J genes are TRBV24-1 and TRBJ2-2, with D possibly matching TRBD2 (7 bases). Germline CDR1 KGHDR, CDR2 SFDVKD. V lost 1 base to trimming and J lost 1 base, with 12 bases between them. CDR3 length: 17 amino acids. The CDR3 DNA is TGTGCCACCAGTGATTTTGGCGGGGGCCTGAACACCGGGGAGCTGTTTTTT. Translated: CATSDFGGGLNTGELFF.

The rearrangement joins TRBV2 to TRBJ1-2; maybe TRBD1 (5 bases). The CDR3 runs to 14 residues. The V gene lost 6 bases and the J gene lost 6 bases, with 17 bases spanning the gap. Germline-derived CDR1 and CDR2 are SNHLY and FYNNEI. The CDR3 DNA reads as TGTGCCAGCAGATCGTCAGGCCGGGGGAATGGCTACACCTTC. Translated: CASRSSGRGNGYTF.

The chain joins TRBV7-8 to TRBJ2-1; 13 nucleotides line up with TRBD2. The CDR3 covers 16 residues. Germline V lookup: CDR1 SGHVS, CDR2 FQNEAQ. V trimming: 5 bases; J trimming: 7 bases; junction bases outside the gene matches: 8. The CDR3 loop reads CASSPRGLAGENEQFF. CDR3 DNA sequence: TGTGCCAGCAGCCCCCGAGGACTAGCGGGAGAGAATGAGCAGTTCTTC.

The chain joins TRBV5-1 to TRBJ2-7; the match to TRBD1 covers 7 bases. The trim removed 3 bases at V and 2 bases at J, leaving 5 bases unmatched. CDR1 is SGHRS, CDR2 YFSETQ, per germline. The CDR3 length is 14 residues. This CDR3 is CASSSATGTYEQYF. CDR3 DNA: TGCGCCAGCAGCTCGGCGACAGGGACCTACGAGCAGTACTTC. Complete variable domain (other parts from reference TRBV5-1 and TRBJ2-7): KAGVTQTPRYLIKTRGQQVTLSCSPISGHRSVSWYQQTPGQGLQFLFEYFSETQRNKGNFPGRFSGRQFSNSRSEMNVSTLELGDSALYLCASSSATGTYEQYFGPGTRLTVT.

A word on this clone: In the same sample, other DNA sequences code for this CDR3. This sequence joins TRBV15 and TRBJ2-7; tentative D call: TRBD2 (5 bases). Germline CDR1 LNHNV, CDR2 YYDKDF (reference sequence). This CDR3 region has 13 residues. The V and J ends lost 0 bases and 4 bases respectively, with 7 bases between them. The CDR3 sequence is CATSREGGYEQYF. DNA for the CDR3: TGTGCCACCAGCAGAGAAGGAGGTTACGAGCAGTACTTC.

The chain links TRBV6-5 to TRBJ2-7, with 8 bases lining up with TRBD2. V trimming: 6 bases; J trimming: 6 bases; junction bases outside the gene matches: 7. This CDR3 has 13 amino acids. The germline V gene has CDR1 MNHEY and CDR2 SVGAGI. The CDR3, as DNA: TGTGCCAGCAGGAGCGGGGGAAGGATCGAGCAGTACTTC. Translation: CASRSGGRIEQYF.

The chain is built from TRBV28 and TRBJ1-6, with D possibly TRBD1 on 6 matching bases. The CDR3 runs 15 residues. With 5 bases removed from V and 5 bases from J, the gap between germline ends came to 13 bases. Germline CDR1 reads MDHEN; CDR2 reads SYDVKM. The CDR3 DNA is TGTGCCAGCAGTCAACTCAGGGGAGATAATTCACCCCTCCACTTT. Its protein is CASSQLRGDNSPLHF. Full variable domain (outside the CDR3, taken from reference TRBV28 and TRBJ1-6): DVKVTQSSRYLVKRTGEKVFLECVQDMDHENMFWYRQDPGLGLRLIYFSYDVKMKEKGDIPEGYSVSREKKERFSLILESASTNQTSMYLCASSQLRGDNSPLHFGNGTRLTVT.

The chain carries TRBV18 and TRBJ2-1; 7 bases agree with TRBD1. The CDR3 totals 14 residues. Trimming took 2 bases from V and 5 from J; bases not matched to a gene: 3. CDR1 and CDR2 (germline): KGHSH, LQKENI. The CDR3 sequence: CASSPSQGNNEQFF. Here the CDR3 DNA reads TGTGCCAGCTCACCATCACAGGGGAACAATGAGCAGTTCTTC.

This chain's CDR3 is CASSRIDRRGSPLHF. CDR3 coding DNA: TGCGCCAGCAGCCGAATCGACAGGAGAGGTTCACCCCTCCACTTT. The gene calls are TRBV4-3 and TRBJ1-6, with a tentative D call TRBD1 (6 bases). Germline CDR1 reads LGHNA; CDR2 reads YSLEER. This CDR3 has 15 amino acids. V lost 4 bases to trimming and J lost 9 bases, with 16 bases between them.

This chain connects TRBV6-5 to TRBJ1-6, with TRBD1 identical over 7 bases. The germline V gene has CDR1 MNHEY and CDR2 SVGAGI. The length of the CDR3 is 14 residues. The ends lost 8 bases at V and 7 bases at J; junction bases unmatched: 8. This CDR3 is CASGYGTVNSPLHF. The CDR3 DNA reads as TGTGCCAGCGGATACGGGACAGTGAATTCACCCCTCCACTTT.

The chain has TRBV10-3 and TRBJ2-3; D may be TRBD2 (5 bases). Germline V lookup: CDR1 ENHRY, CDR2 SYGVKD. CDR3 length: 13 amino acids. V lost 7 bases and J 2 bases, leaving 10 bases between the germline ends. CDR3 region: CAIMERSTDTQYF. CDR3 bases: TGTGCCATCATGGAGCGGTCCACAGATACGCAGTATTTT.